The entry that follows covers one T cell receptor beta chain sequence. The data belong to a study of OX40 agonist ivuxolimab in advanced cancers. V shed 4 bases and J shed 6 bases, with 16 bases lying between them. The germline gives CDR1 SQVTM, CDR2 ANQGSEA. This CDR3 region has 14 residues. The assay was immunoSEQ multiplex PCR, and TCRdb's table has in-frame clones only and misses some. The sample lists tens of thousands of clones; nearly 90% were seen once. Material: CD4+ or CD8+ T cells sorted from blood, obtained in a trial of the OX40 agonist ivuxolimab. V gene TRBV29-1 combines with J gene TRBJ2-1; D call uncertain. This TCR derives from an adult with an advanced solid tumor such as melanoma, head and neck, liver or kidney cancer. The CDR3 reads CSVVSAPLTNEQFF. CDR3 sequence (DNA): TGCAGCGTTGTATCGGCGCCTTTGACCAATGAGCAGTTCTTC.